These T cell receptor beta chains were read from a single sample in a study of OX40 agonist ivuxolimab in advanced cancers. The protocol was immunoSEQ multiplex PCR, while the TCRdb copy is restricted to in-frame clones and leaves out a portion. The profile shows tens of thousands of clones, over 80% of them singletons. Sequenced here: CD4+ or CD8+ T cells sorted from blood, sampled in a trial of the OX40 agonist ivuxolimab. These receptors originate from an adult with an advanced solid tumor such as melanoma, head and neck, liver or kidney cancer. Both conserved end residues are part of each CDR3. D genes are given only for firm matches. Expanded clones get a size class; other rows say once, few or many, or leave the size out.

CDR3nt	CDR3aa	v_gene	j_gene	abundance	d_gene	len
TGTGCCAGCACCGGGCAAGGGGCCCTAGGGGGTGAAGCTTTCTTT	CASTGQGALGGEAFF	TRBV2	TRBJ1-1	NA	NA	15
TGTGCCAGCAGCTTAGCACGGGAGGGAACTGGCGAGCAGTACTTC	CASSLAREGTGEQYF	TRBV7-8	TRBJ2-7	NA	TRBD2	15
TGTGCCAGCAGCCTTCAGGGGACGGATGAGCAGTTCTTC	CASSLQGTDEQFF	TRBV13	TRBJ2-1	NA	NA	13
TGTGCCAGCAGCTTAAGGGGGAGCGGCACTGAAGCTTTCTTT	CASSLRGSGTEAFF	TRBV7-6	TRBJ1-1	NA	NA	14
TGTGCCAGCATCGCCAAAACAGGGGAAACTGAAGCTTTCTTT	CASIAKTGETEAFF	TRBV5-4	TRBJ1-1	NA	TRBD1	14
TGCGCCAGCAGCTATACCATTGACGCAGCCAAAAACATTCAGTACTTC	CASSYTIDAAKNIQYF	TRBV5-1	TRBJ2-4	NA	NA	16
TGTGCCAGCAGCTCCTACAGGGCCAACTACAATGAGCAGTTCTTC	CASSSYRANYNEQFF	TRBV11-2	TRBJ2-1	NA	NA	15
TGTGCCAGCAGCCGGGGACTAGCGGGGGGAGGTGAGCAGTTCTTC	CASSRGLAGGGEQFF	TRBV11-3	TRBJ2-1	NA	TRBD2	15
TGTGCCAGCAGTTTGGGGACAGGGGGCTCTGGAAACACCATATATTTT	CASSLGTGGSGNTIYF	TRBV27	TRBJ1-3	NA	TRBD1	16
TGCGCCAGCAGTCGGGAAGGGGCGAATAATTCACCCCTCCACTTT	CASSREGANNSPLHF	TRBV5-1	TRBJ1-6	NA	NA	15
TGTGCCACCAGCAAAACTACCACAGGGGTGCCAAATCAGCCCCAGCATTTT	CATSKTTTGVPNQPQHF	TRBV15	TRBJ1-5	NA	TRBD1	17
TGTGCCAGCAGGGCCGGGACTAGGTCCTACAATGAGCAGTTCTTC	CASRAGTRSYNEQFF	TRBV6-1	TRBJ2-1	NA	TRBD2	15
TGTGCCAGCTCACCAACGTTCAGGGGCAATGAGCAGTTCTTC	CASSPTFRGNEQFF	TRBV18	TRBJ2-1	NA	NA	14
TGTGCCAGTTCCCCCACAGAGAGGGGTTATTCGTATTTT	CASSPTERGYSYF	TRBV19	TRBJ2-3	NA	NA	13
TGTGCCAGTAACAACAGGGACACTGAAGCTTTCTTT	CASNNRDTEAFF	TRBV19	TRBJ1-1	NA	NA	12
TGTGCCAGCAGCTTAAGCCGGGACGGGGCCAACGTCCTGACTTTC	CASSLSRDGANVLTF	TRBV7-3	TRBJ2-6	NA	NA	15
TGTGCCAGCAGCTTCGGACTATCCTCTCAGCAGTACTTC	CASSFGLSSQQYF	TRBV9	TRBJ2-7	NA	NA	13
TGTGCCAGCAGCGTAGGGACAGGGGGCACCTCTGGAAACACCATATATTTT	CASSVGTGGTSGNTIYF	TRBV9	TRBJ1-3	NA	TRBD1	17
TGTGCCAGCAGCTCCGGTCCTAATCAGCCCCAGCATTTT	CASSSGPNQPQHF	TRBV5-6	TRBJ1-5	NA	NA	13
TGCGCCAGCAGTGACGCGGGAGGCTCACAATATGAGCAGTTCTTC	CASSDAGGSQYEQFF	TRBV10-1	TRBJ2-1	NA	TRBD2	15
TGTGCCAGCAGGGACCCGGCGGAAGTGAACACTGAAGCTTTCTTT	CASRDPAEVNTEAFF	TRBV6-1	TRBJ1-1	NA	NA	15
TGTGCCAGGGGGGGTAGGGCCCAAGAGACCCAGTACTTC	CARGGRAQETQYF	TRBV30	TRBJ2-5	NA	NA	13
TGTGCCAGCAGTTACTCGCGGGATCAGCCCCAGCATTTT	CASSYSRDQPQHF	TRBV6-5	TRBJ1-5	NA	NA	13
TGTGCCAGTAGTACAACGGCGGGACAGGGAACTTCACCCCTCCACTTT	CASSTTAGQGTSPLHF	TRBV19	TRBJ1-6	NA	TRBD1	16
TGTGCCAGCAGAGGGACTAGCAGATCAGAGACCCAGTACTTC	CASRGTSRSETQYF	TRBV2	TRBJ2-5	once	TRBD2	14
TGTGCCAGCAGCCGGACAGGGCTGGGCGAGCAGTACTTC	CASSRTGLGEQYF	TRBV11-3	TRBJ2-7	once	TRBD1	13
TGTGCCAGCAGCTTCACAGGTGTCACTGAAGCTTTCTTT	CASSFTGVTEAFF	TRBV7-2	TRBJ1-1	NA	NA	13
TGCGCCAGCAGTGACGGGACGGACCAAGAGACCCAGTACTTC	CASSDGTDQETQYF	TRBV10-1	TRBJ2-5	NA	NA	14
TGTGCCAGCAGCTCCATGGGGGGAAGGGGCGAGACCCAGTACTTC	CASSSMGGRGETQYF	TRBV11-1	TRBJ2-5	NA	NA	15
TGTGCCAGCAGTTTCATGACTAGCGGGGGTTTTAAGGCCTACAATGAGCAGTTCTTC	CASSFMTSGGFKAYNEQFF	TRBV11-2	TRBJ2-1	NA	TRBD2	19
TGCGCCAGCAGCCAGGGCTTACGGGGAGCGTCCTACAATGAGCAGTTCTTC	CASSQGLRGASYNEQFF	TRBV4-1	TRBJ2-1	NA	NA	17
TGTGCCAGCAGCTTAGTAGGGGGGAATCAGCCCCAGCATTTT	CASSLVGGNQPQHF	TRBV7-9	TRBJ1-5	NA	NA	14
TGTGCCAGCTCACCTGCGGGACTTCGAGAGGAGTACTTC	CASSPAGLREEYF	TRBV18	TRBJ2-7	NA	NA	13
TGTGCCAGCAGCTTCCGGCGACTAGCGGGGCAAGAGACCCAGTACTTC	CASSFRRLAGQETQYF	TRBV7-8	TRBJ2-5	once	TRBD2	16
TGTGCCAGTAGTCCCCAACTATGGAACACCGGGGAGCTGTTTTTT	CASSPQLWNTGELFF	TRBV19	TRBJ2-2	NA	NA	15